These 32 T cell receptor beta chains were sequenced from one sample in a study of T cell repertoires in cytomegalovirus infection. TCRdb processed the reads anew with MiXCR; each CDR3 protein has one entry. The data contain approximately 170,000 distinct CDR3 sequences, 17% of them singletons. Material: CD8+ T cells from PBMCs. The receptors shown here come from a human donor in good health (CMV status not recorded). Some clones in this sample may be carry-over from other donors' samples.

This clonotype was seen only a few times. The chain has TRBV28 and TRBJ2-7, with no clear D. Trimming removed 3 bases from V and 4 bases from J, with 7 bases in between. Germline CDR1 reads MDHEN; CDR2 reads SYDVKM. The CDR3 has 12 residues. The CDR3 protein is CASSFLRYEQYF. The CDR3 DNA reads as TGTGCCAGCAGTTTCCTCCGGTACGAGCAGTACTTC.

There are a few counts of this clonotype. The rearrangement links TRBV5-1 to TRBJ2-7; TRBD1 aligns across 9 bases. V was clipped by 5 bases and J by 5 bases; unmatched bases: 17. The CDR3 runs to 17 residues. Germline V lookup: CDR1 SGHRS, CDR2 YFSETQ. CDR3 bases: TGCGCCAGCAGACCACCCTCCCGGGACAGGGAGGTCCACGAGCAGTACTTC. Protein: CASRPPSRDREVHEQYF.

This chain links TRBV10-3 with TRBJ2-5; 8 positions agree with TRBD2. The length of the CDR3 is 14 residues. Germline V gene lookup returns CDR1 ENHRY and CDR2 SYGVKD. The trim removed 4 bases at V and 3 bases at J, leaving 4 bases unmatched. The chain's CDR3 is CAISGREGKETQYF. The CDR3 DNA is TGTGCCATCAGTGGCCGGGAGGGGAAAGAGACCCAGTACTTC.

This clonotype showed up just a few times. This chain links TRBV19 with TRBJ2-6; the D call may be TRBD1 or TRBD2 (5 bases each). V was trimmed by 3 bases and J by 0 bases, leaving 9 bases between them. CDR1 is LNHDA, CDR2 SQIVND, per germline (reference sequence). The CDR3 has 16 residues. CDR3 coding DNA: TGTGCCAGTAGTATCGGGACCCTCTCTGGGGCCAACGTCCTGACTTTC. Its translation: CASSIGTLSGANVLTF. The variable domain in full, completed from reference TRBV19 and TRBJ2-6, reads DGGITQSPKYLFRKEGQNVTLSCEQNLNHDAMYWYRQDPGQGLRLIYYSQIVNDFQKGDIAEGYSVSREKKESFPLTVTSAQKNPTAFYLCASSIGTLSGANVLTFGAGSRLTVL.

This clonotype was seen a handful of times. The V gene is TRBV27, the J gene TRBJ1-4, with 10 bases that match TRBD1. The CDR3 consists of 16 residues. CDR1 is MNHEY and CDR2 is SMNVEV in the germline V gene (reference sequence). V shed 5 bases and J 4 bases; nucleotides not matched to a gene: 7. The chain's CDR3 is CASSAQTGGSNEKLFF. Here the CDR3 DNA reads TGTGCCAGCAGTGCTCAGACAGGGGGCAGTAATGAAAAACTGTTTTTT. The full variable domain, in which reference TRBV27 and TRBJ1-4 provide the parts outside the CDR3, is EAQVTQNPRYLITVTGKKLTVTCSQNMNHEYMSWYRQDPGLGLRQIYYSMNVEVTDKGDVPEGYKVSRKEKRNFPLILESPSPNQTSLYFCASSAQTGGSNEKLFFGSGTQLSVL.

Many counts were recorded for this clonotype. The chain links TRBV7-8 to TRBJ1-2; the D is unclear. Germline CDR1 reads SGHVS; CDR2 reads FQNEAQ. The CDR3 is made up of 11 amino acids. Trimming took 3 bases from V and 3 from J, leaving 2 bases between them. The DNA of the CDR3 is TGTGCCAGCAGCTTTGACTATGGCTACACCTTC. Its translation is CASSFDYGYTF.

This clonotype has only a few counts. Here the CDR3 DNA reads TGCAGCGCCGAGGGATTCTACAATGAGCAGTTCTTC. Protein: CSAEGFYNEQFF. This chain connects TRBV29-1 to TRBJ2-1, with D possibly matching TRBD2 (5 bases). Trimming stripped 7 bases from V and 3 bases from J, with 10 bases between. Germline CDR1 is SQVTM and CDR2 is ANQGSEA. The CDR3 sequence is 12 residues long.

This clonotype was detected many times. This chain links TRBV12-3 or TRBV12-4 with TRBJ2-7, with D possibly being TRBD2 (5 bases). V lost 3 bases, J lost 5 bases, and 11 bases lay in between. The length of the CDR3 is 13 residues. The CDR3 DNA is TGTGCCAGCAGTTTCGAGAGGGTCGACGAGCAGTACTTC. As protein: CASSFERVDEQYF.

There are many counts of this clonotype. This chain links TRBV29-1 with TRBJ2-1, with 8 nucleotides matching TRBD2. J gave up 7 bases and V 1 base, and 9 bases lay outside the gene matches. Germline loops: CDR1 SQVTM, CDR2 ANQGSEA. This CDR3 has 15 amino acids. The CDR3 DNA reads TGCAGCGTTGAAGGGGAAGCGGGAGTGGATAATGAGCAGTTCTTC. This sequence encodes CSVEGEAGVDNEQFF.

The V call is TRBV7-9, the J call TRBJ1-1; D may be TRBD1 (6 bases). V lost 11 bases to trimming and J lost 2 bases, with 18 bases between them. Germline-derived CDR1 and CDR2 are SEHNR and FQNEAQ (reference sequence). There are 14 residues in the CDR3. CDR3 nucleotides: TGTGCCTCCCGAAGAGGGGGGAGAAACACTGAAGCTTTCTTT. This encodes CASRRGGRNTEAFF.

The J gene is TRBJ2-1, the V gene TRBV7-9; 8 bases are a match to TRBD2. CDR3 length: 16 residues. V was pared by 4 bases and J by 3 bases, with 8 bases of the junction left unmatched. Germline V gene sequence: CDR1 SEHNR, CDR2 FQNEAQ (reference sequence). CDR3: CASSSGAGVHYNEQFF. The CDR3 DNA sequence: TGTGCCAGCAGCTCCGGAGCGGGGGTCCACTACAATGAGCAGTTCTTC.

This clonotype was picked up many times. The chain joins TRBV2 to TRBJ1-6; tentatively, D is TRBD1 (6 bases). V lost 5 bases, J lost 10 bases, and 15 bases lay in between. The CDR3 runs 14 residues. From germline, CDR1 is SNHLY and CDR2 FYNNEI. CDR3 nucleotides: TGTGCCAGCAGTAAGGGGGTCCAGGGCTCACCCCTCCACTTT. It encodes CASSKGVQGSPLHF.

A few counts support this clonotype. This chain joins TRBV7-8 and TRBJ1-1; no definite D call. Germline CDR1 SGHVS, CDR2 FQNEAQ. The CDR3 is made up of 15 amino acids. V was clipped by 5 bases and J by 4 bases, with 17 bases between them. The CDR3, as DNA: TGTGCCAGCAGCCCTTCCGCAACCGGGCTCACTGAAGCTTTCTTT. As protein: CASSPSATGLTEAFF.

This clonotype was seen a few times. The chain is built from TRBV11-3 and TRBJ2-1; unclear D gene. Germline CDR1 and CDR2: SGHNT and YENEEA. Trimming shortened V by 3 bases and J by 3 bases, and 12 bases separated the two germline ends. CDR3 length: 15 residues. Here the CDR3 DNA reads TGTGCCAGCAGCTTTGGTAGGAATAACTACAATGAGCAGTTCTTC. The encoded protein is CASSFGRNNYNEQFF.

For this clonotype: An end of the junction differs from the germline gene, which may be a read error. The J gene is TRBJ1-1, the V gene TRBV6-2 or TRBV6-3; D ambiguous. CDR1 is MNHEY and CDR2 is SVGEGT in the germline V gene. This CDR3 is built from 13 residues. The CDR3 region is CARSPGSITEAFF. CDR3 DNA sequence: TGTGCCCGCAGTCCCGGGTCCATCACTGAAGCTTTCTTT.

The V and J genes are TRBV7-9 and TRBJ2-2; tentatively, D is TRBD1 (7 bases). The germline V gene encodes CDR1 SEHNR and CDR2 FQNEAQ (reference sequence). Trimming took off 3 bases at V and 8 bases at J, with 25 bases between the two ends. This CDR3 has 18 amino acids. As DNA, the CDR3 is TGTGCCAGCAGCTTCTCTGGAGGGGGCTCGATTGGGGAAGGGGAGCTGTTTTTT. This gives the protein CASSFSGGGSIGEGELFF.

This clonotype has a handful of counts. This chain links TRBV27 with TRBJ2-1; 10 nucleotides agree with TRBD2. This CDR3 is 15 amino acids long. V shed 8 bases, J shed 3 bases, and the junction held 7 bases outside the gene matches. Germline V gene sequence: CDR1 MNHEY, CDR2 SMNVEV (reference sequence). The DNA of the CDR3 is TGTGCCAGCGGGGGAGGGACTAGCGTCTACAATGAGCAGTTCTTC. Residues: CASGGGTSVYNEQFF.

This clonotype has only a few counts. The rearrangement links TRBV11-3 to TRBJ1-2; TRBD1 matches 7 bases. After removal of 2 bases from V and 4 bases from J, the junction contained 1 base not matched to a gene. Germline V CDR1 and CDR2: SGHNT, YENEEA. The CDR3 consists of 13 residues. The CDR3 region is CASSLPGGYGYTF. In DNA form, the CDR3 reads TGTGCCAGCAGCTTACCAGGGGGCTATGGCTACACCTTC.

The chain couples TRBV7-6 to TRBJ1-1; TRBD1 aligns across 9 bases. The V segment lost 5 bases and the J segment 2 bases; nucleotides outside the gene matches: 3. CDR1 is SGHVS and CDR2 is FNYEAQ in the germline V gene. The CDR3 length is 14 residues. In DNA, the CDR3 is TGTGCCAGCAGCGTGGGACAGGGTAACACTGAAGCTTTCTTT. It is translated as CASSVGQGNTEAFF.

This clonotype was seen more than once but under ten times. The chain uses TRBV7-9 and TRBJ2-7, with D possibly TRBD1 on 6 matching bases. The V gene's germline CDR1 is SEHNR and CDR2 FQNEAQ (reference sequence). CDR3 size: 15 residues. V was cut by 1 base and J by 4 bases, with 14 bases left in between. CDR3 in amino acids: CASSLGAGEKYEQYF. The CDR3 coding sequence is TGTGCCAGCAGCTTAGGGGCAGGGGAGAAATACGAGCAGTACTTC.

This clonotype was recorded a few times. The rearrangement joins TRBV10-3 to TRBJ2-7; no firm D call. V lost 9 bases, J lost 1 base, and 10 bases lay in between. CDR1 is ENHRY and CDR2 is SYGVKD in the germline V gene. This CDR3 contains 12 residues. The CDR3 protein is CAISTGSYEQYF. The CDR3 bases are TGTGCCATATCGACGGGTTCCTACGAGCAGTACTTC.

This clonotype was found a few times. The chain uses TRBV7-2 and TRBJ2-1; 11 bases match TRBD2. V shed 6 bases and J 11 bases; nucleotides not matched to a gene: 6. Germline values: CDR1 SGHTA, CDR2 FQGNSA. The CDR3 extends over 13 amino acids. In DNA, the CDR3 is TGTGCCAGCAGTTCACTAGCGGGGGCCCAGCAGTTCTTC. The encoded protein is CASSSLAGAQQFF. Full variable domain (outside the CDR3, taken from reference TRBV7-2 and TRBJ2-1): GAGVSQSPSNKVTEKGKDVELRCDPISGHTALYWYRQSLGQGLEFLIYFQGNSAPDKSGLPSDRFSAERTGGSVSTLTIQRTQQEDSAVYLCASSSLAGAQQFFGPGTRLTVL.

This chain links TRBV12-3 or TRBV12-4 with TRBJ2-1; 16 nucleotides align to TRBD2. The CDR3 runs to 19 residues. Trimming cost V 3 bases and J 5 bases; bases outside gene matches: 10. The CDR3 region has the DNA TGTGCCAGCAGTTTTGAAGGGACTAGCGGGGGGGCGGTTAACAATGAGCAGTTCTTC. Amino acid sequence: CASSFEGTSGGAVNNEQFF.

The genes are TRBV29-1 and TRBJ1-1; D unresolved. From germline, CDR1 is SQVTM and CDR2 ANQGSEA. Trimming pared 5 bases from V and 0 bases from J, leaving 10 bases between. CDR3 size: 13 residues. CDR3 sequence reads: CSVLRLMNTEAFF. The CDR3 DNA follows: TGCAGCGTTCTTCGGTTAATGAACACTGAAGCTTTCTTT.

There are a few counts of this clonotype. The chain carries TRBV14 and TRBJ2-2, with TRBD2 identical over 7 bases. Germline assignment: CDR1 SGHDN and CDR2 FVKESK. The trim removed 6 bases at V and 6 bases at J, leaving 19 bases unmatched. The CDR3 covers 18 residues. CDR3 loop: CASSPGLQWLRHSGELFF. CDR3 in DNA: TGTGCCAGCAGTCCGGGACTACAGTGGCTTCGGCATTCCGGGGAGCTGTTTTTT. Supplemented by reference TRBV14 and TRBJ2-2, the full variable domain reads EAGVTQFPSHSVIEKGQTVTLRCDPISGHDNLYWYRRVMGKEIKFLLHFVKESKQDESGMPNNRFLAERTGGTYSTLKVQPAELEDSGVYFCASSPGLQWLRHSGELFFGEGSRLTVL.

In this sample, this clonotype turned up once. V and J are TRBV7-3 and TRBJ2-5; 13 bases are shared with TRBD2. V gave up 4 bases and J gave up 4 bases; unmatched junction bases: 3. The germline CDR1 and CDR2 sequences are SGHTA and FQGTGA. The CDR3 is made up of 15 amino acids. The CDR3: CASSWTSGSGETQYF. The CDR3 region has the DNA TGTGCCAGCAGCTGGACTAGCGGGAGTGGAGAGACCCAGTACTTC.

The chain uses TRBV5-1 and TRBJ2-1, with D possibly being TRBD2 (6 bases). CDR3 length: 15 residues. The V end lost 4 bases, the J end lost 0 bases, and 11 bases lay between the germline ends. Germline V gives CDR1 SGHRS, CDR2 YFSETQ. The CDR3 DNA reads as TGCGCCAGCAGCGTATCCGGGAGCTCCTACAATGAGCAGTTCTTC. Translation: CASSVSGSSYNEQFF.

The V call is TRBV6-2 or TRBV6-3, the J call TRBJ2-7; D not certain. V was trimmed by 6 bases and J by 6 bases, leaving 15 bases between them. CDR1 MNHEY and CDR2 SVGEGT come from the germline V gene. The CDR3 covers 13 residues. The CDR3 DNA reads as TGTGCCAGCAGCTTAGCCGGGTATGGCGAGCAGTACTTC. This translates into CASSLAGYGEQYF.

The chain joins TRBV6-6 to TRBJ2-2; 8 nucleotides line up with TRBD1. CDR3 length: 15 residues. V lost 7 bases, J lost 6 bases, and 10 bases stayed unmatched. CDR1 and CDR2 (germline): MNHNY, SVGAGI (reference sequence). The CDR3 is CASTEGQVYPGELFF. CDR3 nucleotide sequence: TGTGCCAGCACCGAGGGACAGGTGTACCCCGGGGAGCTGTTTTTT.

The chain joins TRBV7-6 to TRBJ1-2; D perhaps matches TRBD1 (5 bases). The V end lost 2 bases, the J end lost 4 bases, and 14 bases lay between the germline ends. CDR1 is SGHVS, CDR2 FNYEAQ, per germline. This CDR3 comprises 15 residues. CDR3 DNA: TGTGCCAGCAGCTTAAACCCGGGGCAAAGCTATGGCTACACCTTC. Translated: CASSLNPGQSYGYTF.

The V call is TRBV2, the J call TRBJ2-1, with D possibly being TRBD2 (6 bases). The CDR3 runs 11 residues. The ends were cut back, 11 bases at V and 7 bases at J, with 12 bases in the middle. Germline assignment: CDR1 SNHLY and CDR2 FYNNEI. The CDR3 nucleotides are TGTGCCCGCGGGGTAGGGAATGAGCAGTTCTTC. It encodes CARGVGNEQFF. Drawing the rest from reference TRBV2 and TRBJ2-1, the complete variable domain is EPEVTQTPSHQVTQMGQEVILRCVPISNHLYFYWYRQILGQKVEFLVSFYNNEISEKSEIFDDQFSVERPDGSNFTLKIRSTKLEDSAMYFCARGVGNEQFFGPGTRLTVL.

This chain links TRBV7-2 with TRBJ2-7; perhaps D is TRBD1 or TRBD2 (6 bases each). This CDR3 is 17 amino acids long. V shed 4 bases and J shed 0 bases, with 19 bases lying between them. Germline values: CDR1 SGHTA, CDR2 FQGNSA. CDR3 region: CASSSNGGGRRSYEQYF. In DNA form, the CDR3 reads TGTGCCAGCAGCTCAAACGGAGGGGGGAGACGCTCCTACGAGCAGTACTTC.